The 9 T cell receptor beta chains below come from one sample, sequenced in a study of blood T cell repertoires in COVID-19. The data were produced by immunoSEQ multiplex PCR, yet TCRdb's version contains in-frame clones alone and is incomplete. The table has some 350,000 clones, more than 70% seen once. Sequenced input: PBMCs or T cells enriched from blood (not recorded which). The origin of the receptors is a woman in her 30s who had recovered from COVID-19.

This chain connects TRBV6-4 to TRBJ1-2; weak D call: TRBD1 (5 bases). Trimming pared 2 bases from V and 0 bases from J, leaving 16 bases between. From germline, CDR1 is MRHNA and CDR2 SNTAGT. The CDR3 has 17 amino acids. For the CDR3, the DNA is TGTGCCAGCAGTGACGGTGGCAGGGCCGGATCTAACTATGGCTACACCTTC. This gives the protein CASSDGGRAGSNYGYTF.

The rearrangement uses TRBV5-6 and TRBJ1-2; TRBD1 agrees at 8 bases. Germline V CDR1 and CDR2: SGHDT, YYEEEE. This CDR3 comprises 15 residues. J was trimmed by 4 bases and V by 4 bases; bases with no gene match: 9. The CDR3 loop is CASSLGDRGVYGYTF. DNA for the CDR3: TGTGCCAGCAGCCTGGGCGACAGGGGAGTCTATGGCTACACCTTC.

This rearrangement joins TRBV24-1 to TRBJ2-5; D might be TRBD2 (6 bases). Germline values: CDR1 KGHDR, CDR2 SFDVKD. The V end lost 6 bases, the J end lost 5 bases, and 18 bases lay between the germline ends. The length of the CDR3 is 15 residues. The CDR3 is CATSPGPGEWETQYF. The DNA for the CDR3 is TGTGCCACCAGTCCGGGACCGGGGGAGTGGGAGACCCAGTACTTC.

The chain uses TRBV14 and TRBJ2-7; D perhaps matches TRBD1 (6 bases). The V end was cut by 0 bases, the J end by 8 bases, with 11 bases between. CDR1 and CDR2 from the germline V gene are SGHDN and FVKESK. CDR3 size: 13 residues. CDR3 in DNA: TGTGCCAGCAGCCAAGATACCAGGGGCAAGCAGTACTTC. Amino acids: CASSQDTRGKQYF.

This chain uses TRBV7-9 with TRBJ2-7; 7 bases are shared with TRBD1. Germline loops: CDR1 SEHNR, CDR2 FQNEAQ (reference sequence). The CDR3 has 13 amino acids. V dropped 5 bases and J dropped 6; count of bases not matched to a gene: 7. CDR3 sequence: CASSPGGRGEQYF. CDR3 coding DNA: TGTGCCAGCAGCCCAGGGGGTCGAGGCGAGCAGTACTTC.

The chain employs TRBV19 and TRBJ2-4, with D possibly being TRBD1 (6 bases). Trimming took off 4 bases at V and 2 bases at J, with 9 bases between the two ends. Per germline, CDR1 LNHDA and CDR2 SQIVND (reference sequence). This CDR3 is 14 amino acids long. The CDR3 here is CASSRGQPKNIQYF. The CDR3 DNA is TGTGCCAGTAGTAGGGGGCAGCCCAAAAACATTCAGTACTTC.

The J gene is TRBJ1-1, the V gene TRBV28; perhaps TRBD1 as D (5 bases). Germline V CDR1 and CDR2: MDHEN, SYDVKM. The CDR3 extends over 15 amino acids. The germline V and J ends were trimmed by 2 bases and 0 bases, with 10 bases remaining between them. The CDR3 DNA follows: TGTGCCAGCAGTTTACGTGGGACTATGAACACTGAAGCTTTCTTT. Translating it yields CASSLRGTMNTEAFF.

This sequence joins TRBV6-6 and TRBJ1-1; no definite D call. V was cut by 10 bases and J by 0 bases, with 15 bases left in between. The length of the CDR3 is 14 residues. Germline loops: CDR1 MNHNY, CDR2 SVGAGI (reference sequence). The CDR3 here is CATRRVDVNTEAFF. CDR3 DNA: TGTGCCACTAGGAGGGTCGATGTGAACACTGAAGCTTTCTTT.

The chain is built from TRBV27 and TRBJ1-6; 7 bases are a match to TRBD1. The CDR3 spans 15 residues. The germline V gene has CDR1 MNHEY and CDR2 SMNVEV (reference sequence). V trimming: 3 bases; J trimming: 8 bases; junction bases outside the gene matches: 7. CDR3 amino acids: CASSLVDRDHSPLHF. In nucleotides, the CDR3 is TGTGCCAGCAGTTTGGTAGACAGGGACCATTCACCCCTCCACTTT.